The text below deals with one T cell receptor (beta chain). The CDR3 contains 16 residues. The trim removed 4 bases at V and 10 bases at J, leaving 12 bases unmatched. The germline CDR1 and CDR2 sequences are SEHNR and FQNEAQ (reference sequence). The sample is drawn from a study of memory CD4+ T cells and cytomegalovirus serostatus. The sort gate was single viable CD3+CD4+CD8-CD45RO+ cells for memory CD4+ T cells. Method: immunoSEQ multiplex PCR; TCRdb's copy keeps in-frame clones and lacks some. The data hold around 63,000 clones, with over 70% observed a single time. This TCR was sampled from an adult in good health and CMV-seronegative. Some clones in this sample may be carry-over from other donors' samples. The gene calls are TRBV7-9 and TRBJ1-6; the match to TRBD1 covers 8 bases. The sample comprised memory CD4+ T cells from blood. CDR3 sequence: CASSSRTGSVGSPLHF. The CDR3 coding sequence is TGTGCCAGCAGCTCCCGGACAGGGTCGGTGGGATCACCCCTCCACTTT.